A selection of T cell receptor beta chains follows, all from one sample in a study of follicular helper T cells after annual influenza vaccination. Here immunoSEQ multiplex PCR was the method, and the copy in TCRdb shows in-frame clones only, minus some. The sample contains some 13,000 clones, 60% to 80% of which appear only once. The material sequenced was CXCR5- memory CD4+ T cells sorted from blood, taken on the day of influenza vaccination. These receptors were collected from an adult who received the influenza vaccine. CDR3s leave out the opening cysteine and the closing phenylalanine or tryptophan. Clone size appears in some rows only: once, few, many, or a class for an expanded clone.

- | TRBV7-2 | ASSLARGGTYEQY
- | TRBV5-1 | ASSLWGAQGTEAF
- | TRBV7-8 | ASSSFAEQY
- | TRBV19 | ASSFQSGRIGYT
few | TRBV18 | ASSPDRTYT
once | TRBV2 | ASSSDGQVTNEKLF
- | TRBV18 | ASSPGQGGYNEQF
- | TRBV5-1 | ASSSLSHSWNTEAF
- | TRBV29-1 | SVEGGAQETQY
- | TRBV18 | ASSITGGYNEQF
- | TRBV18 | ASSPPARLTEAF
- | TRBV19 | ASSIDLPGQGSTDTQY
- | TRBV10-3 | AISGSTAYEQY
few | TRBV5-1 | ASSLEAEVV
- | TRBV9 | ASNITTGEETQY
few | TRBV27 | ASSSGGAGEETQY